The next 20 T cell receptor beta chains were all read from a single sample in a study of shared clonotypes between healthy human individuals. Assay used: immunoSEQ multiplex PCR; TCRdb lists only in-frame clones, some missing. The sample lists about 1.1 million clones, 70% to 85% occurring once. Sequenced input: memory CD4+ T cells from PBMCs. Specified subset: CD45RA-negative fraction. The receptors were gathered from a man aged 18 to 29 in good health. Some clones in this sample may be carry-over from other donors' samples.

DNA of the CDR3: TGTGCCAGCAGTCCCCCCCTGGGGAACATTCAGTACTTC. Amino acids: CASSPPLGNIQYF. V usage is TRBV28 and J usage is TRBJ2-4; D is undetermined. This CDR3 spans 13 amino acids. Trimming cost V 5 bases and J 7 bases, with 12 bases left between them. Germline CDR1 is MDHEN and CDR2 is SYDVKM.

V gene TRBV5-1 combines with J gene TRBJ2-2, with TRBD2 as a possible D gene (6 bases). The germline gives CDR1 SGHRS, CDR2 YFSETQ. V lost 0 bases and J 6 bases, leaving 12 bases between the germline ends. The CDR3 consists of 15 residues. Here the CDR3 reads CASSLDPGVAGELFF. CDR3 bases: TGCGCCAGCAGCTTGGATCCGGGAGTCGCCGGGGAGCTGTTTTTT.

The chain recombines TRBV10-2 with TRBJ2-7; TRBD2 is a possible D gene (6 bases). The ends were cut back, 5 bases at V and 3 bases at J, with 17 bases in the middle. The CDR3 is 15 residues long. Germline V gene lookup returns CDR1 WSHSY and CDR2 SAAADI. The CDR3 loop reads CASSSTGTPSYEQYF. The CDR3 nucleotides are TGCGCCAGCAGTTCAACCGGGACTCCTAGCTACGAGCAGTACTTC.

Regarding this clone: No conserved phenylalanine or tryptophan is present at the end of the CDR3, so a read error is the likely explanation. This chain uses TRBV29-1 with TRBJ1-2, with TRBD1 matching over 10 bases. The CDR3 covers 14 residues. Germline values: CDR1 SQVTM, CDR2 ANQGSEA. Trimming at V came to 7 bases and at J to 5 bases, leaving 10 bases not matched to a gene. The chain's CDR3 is CSAGGDRGGYGYTL. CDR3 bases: TGCAGCGCGGGCGGGGACAGGGGTGGTTATGGCTACACCCTC.

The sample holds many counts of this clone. Here the CDR3 reads CAWSVGHQAISSYEQYF. The CDR3 nucleotides read TGTGCCTGGAGTGTAGGACACCAGGCTATCAGCTCCTACGAGCAGTACTTC. The chain has TRBV30 and TRBJ2-7; tentatively, D is TRBD1 (5 bases). CDR1 and CDR2 from the germline V gene are GTSNPN and SVGIG (reference sequence). This CDR3 is built from 17 residues. V lost 0 bases to trimming and J lost 0 bases, with 18 bases between them. The variable domain in full, completed from reference TRBV30 and TRBJ2-7, reads SQTIHQWPATLVQPVGSPLSLECTVEGTSNPNLYWYRQAAGRGLQLLFYSVGIGQISSEVPQNLSASRPQDRQFILSSKKLLLSDSGFYLCAWSVGHQAISSYEQYFGPGTRLTVT.

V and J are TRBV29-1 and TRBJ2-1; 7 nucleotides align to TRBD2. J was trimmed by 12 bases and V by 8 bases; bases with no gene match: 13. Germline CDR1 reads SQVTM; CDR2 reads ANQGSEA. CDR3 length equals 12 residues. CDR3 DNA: TGCAGCATCCGGGCCCTAGCGGAGGGGCAGTTCTTC. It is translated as CSIRALAEGQFF.

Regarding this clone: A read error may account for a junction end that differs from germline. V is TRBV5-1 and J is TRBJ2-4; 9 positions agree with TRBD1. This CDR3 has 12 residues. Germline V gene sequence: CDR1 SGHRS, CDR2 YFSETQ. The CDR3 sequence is CASSPGQGTESF. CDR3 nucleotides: TGCGCCAGCAGCCCGGGACAGGGAACCGAGTCCTTC.

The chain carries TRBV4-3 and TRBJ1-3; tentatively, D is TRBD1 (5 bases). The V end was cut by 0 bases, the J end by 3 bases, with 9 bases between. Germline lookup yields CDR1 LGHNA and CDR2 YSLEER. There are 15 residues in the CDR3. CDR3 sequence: CASSQDGGGGNTIYF. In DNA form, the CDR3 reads TGCGCCAGCAGCCAAGACGGTGGGGGTGGAAACACCATATATTTT.

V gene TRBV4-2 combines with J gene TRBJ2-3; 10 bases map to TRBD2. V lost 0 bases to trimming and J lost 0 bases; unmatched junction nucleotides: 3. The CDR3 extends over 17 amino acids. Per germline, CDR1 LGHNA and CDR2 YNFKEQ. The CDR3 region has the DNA TGTGCCAGCAGCCAAGATCCAGCGGGGGGGAGCACAGATACGCAGTATTTT. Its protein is CASSQDPAGGSTDTQYF.

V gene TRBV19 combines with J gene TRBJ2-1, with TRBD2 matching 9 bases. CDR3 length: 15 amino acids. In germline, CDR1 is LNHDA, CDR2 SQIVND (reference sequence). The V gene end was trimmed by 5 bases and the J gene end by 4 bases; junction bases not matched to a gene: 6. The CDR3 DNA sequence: TGTGCCAGTAGTCCGGCGGGACTAGCTTACAATGAGCAGTTCTTC. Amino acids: CASSPAGLAYNEQFF.

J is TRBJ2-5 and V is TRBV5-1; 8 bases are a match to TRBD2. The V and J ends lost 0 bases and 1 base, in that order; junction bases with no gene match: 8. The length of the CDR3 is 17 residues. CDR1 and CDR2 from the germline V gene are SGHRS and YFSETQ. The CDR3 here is CASSLAPTGLAQETQYF. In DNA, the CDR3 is TGCGCCAGCAGCTTGGCCCCGACAGGACTAGCCCAAGAGACCCAGTACTTC.

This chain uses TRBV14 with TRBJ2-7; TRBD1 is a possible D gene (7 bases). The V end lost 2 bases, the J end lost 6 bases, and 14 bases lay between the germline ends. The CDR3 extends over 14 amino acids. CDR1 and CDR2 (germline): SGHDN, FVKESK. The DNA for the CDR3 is TGTGCCAGCAGCCAACAGGGGGGATTTGGCGAGCAGTACTTC. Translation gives CASSQQGGFGEQYF.

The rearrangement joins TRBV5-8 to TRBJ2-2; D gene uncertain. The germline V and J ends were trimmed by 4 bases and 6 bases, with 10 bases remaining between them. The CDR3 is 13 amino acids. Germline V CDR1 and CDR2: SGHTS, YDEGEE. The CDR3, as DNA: TGTGCCAGCAGCACACTCGGATCCGGGGAGCTGTTTTTT. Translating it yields CASSTLGSGELFF.

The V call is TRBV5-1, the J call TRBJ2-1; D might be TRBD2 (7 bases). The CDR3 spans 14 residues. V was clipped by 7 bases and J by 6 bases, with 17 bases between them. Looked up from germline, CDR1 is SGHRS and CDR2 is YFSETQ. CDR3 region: CASGGAPMSNEQFF. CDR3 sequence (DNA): TGCGCCAGCGGGGGGGCTCCGATGTCCAATGAGCAGTTCTTC.

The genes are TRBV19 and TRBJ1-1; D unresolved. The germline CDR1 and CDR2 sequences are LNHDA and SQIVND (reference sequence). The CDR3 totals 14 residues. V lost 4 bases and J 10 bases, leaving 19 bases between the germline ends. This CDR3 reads CASSTPRSPSSAFF. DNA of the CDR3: TGTGCCAGTAGTACCCCAAGAAGTCCCTCTTCAGCTTTCTTT.

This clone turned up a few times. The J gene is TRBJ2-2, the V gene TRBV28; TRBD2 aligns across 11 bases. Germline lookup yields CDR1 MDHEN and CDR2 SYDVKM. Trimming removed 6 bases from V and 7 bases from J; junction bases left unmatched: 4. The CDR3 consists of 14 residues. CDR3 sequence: CASSPGLAVGELFF. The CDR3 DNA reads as TGTGCCAGCAGCCCGGGACTAGCGGTCGGGGAGCTGTTTTTT.

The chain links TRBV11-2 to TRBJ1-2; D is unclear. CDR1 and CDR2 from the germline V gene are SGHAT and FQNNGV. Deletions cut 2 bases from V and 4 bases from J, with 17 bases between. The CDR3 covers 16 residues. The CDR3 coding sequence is TGTGCCAGCAGCTTAAATCCCGAGGCAGATGTCTATGGCTACACCTTC. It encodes CASSLNPEADVYGYTF.

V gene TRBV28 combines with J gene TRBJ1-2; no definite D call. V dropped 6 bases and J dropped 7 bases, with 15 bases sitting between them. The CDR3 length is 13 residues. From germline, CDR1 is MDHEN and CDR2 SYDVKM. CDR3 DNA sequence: TGTGCCAGCAGCCTTAGACAAGGGCTTGGCTACACCTTC. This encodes CASSLRQGLGYTF.

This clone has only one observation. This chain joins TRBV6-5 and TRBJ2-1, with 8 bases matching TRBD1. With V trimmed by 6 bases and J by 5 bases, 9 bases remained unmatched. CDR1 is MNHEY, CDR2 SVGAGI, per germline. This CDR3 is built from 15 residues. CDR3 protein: CASSRPGTGNNEQFF. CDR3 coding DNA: TGTGCCAGCAGCCGTCCCGGGACAGGTAACAATGAGCAGTTCTTC.

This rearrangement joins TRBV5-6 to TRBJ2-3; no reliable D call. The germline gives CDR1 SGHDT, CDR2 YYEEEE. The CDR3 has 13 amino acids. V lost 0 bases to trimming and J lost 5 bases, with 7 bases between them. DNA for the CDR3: TGTGCCAGCAGCTTGGGGTTCGAAGATACGCAGTATTTT. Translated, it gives CASSLGFEDTQYF.